These 14 T cell receptor beta chains were sequenced from one sample in a study of blood T cell repertoires in COVID-19. The repertoire was sequenced with immunoSEQ multiplex PCR; TCRdb's copy has only in-frame clones and lacks some. The repertoire holds under 150,000 clones, with under 90% as singletons. Source material: peripheral blood. These receptors all come from a human donor in a cohort sampled during active COVID-19.

Only one count was recorded for this clone. The chain joins TRBV5-1 to TRBJ2-3; possible D gene TRBD1, 6 bases. The CDR3 loop spans 13 amino acids. The germline V and J ends were trimmed by 4 bases and 3 bases, with 9 bases remaining between them. Germline assignment: CDR1 SGHRS and CDR2 YFSETQ. The CDR3 DNA reads TGCGCCAGCAGCCCCACAGGGACAGATACGCAGTATTTT. It translates to CASSPTGTDTQYF.

The chain couples TRBV9 to TRBJ1-5; D unresolved. Germline CDR1 SGDLS, CDR2 YYNGEE. This CDR3 contains 13 residues. The germline V and J ends were trimmed by 0 bases and 7 bases, with 8 bases remaining between them. The CDR3 spells CASSVAGEQPQHF. The CDR3 DNA is TGTGCCAGCAGCGTAGCAGGTGAACAGCCCCAGCATTTT.

V and J are TRBV27 and TRBJ2-7; 9 nucleotides align to TRBD2. J lost 0 bases, V lost 3 bases, and 3 bases had no gene match. CDR3 size: 15 residues. Germline CDR1 and CDR2: MNHEY and SMNVEV (reference sequence). CDR3 nucleotides: TGTGCCAGCAGTTTCCAGCGGGGGGCCTCCTACGAGCAGTACTTC. Amino acid sequence: CASSFQRGASYEQYF.

The genes are TRBV3-1 (or the pseudogene TRBV3-2) and TRBJ1-6; TRBD1 agrees at 9 bases. Per germline, CDR1 LGHDT and CDR2 YNNKEL (reference sequence). V was pared by 7 bases and J by 11 bases, with 15 bases of the junction left unmatched. This CDR3 is 16 amino acids long. In DNA form, the CDR3 reads TGTGCCAGCATTACCTCCACCGGGACAGGGAATACACCCCTCCACTTT. Its translation: CASITSTGTGNTPLHF.

The rearrangement uses TRBV5-1 and TRBJ2-4, with D uncertain. This CDR3 comprises 14 residues. Trimming removed 2 bases at V and 3 bases at J, with 9 bases between. Germline CDR1 and CDR2: SGHRS and YFSETQ. The CDR3 DNA follows: TGCGCCAGCAGCTTCACTACCGACAAAAACATTCAGTACTTC. Its translation is CASSFTTDKNIQYF.

V usage is TRBV6-5 and J usage is TRBJ1-4; unclear D gene. The V gene lost 5 bases and the J gene lost 0 bases, with 10 bases spanning the gap. This CDR3 is 15 amino acids long. Per germline, CDR1 MNHEY and CDR2 SVGAGI. The CDR3 reads CASSIRLATNEKLFF. DNA for the CDR3: TGTGCCAGCAGTATTCGACTAGCAACTAATGAAAAACTGTTTTTT.

V gene TRBV18 combines with J gene TRBJ1-1; D uncertain. The CDR3 is 13 residues long. The germline V gene has CDR1 KGHSH and CDR2 LQKENI. The V and J ends lost 6 bases and 3 bases respectively, with 11 bases between them. The CDR3 DNA sequence: TGTGCCAGCTCCCAAAACGGTGACACTGAAGCTTTCTTT. This gives the protein CASSQNGDTEAFF.

J is TRBJ2-7 and V is TRBV28; 8 positions agree with TRBD2. The V segment lost 7 bases and the J segment 3 bases; nucleotides outside the gene matches: 5. CDR3 length: 13 amino acids. The germline V gene encodes CDR1 MDHEN and CDR2 SYDVKM. In DNA form, the CDR3 reads TGTGCCAGCAAGCGGGGGAACCGCTACGAGCAGTACTTC. Amino acid sequence: CASKRGNRYEQYF.

This sequence joins TRBV15 and TRBJ2-1; TRBD1 agrees at 8 bases. This CDR3 contains 16 residues. V lost 0 bases and J lost 4; bases outside the gene matches: 5. Germline values: CDR1 LNHNV, CDR2 YYDKDF (reference sequence). The CDR3 protein is CATSRDGTGKYNEQFF. The CDR3 DNA is TGTGCCACCAGCAGAGATGGGACAGGTAAATACAATGAGCAGTTCTTC. Variable domain in full (rest from reference TRBV15 and TRBJ2-1): DAMVIQNPRYQVTQFGKPVTLSCSQTLNHNVMYWYQQKSSQAPKLLFHYYDKDFNNEADTPDNFQSRRPNTSFCFLDIRSPGLGDTAMYLCATSRDGTGKYNEQFFGPGTRLTVL.

J is TRBJ2-3 and V is TRBV11-2; D is perhaps TRBD2 (6 bases). The CDR3 runs to 17 residues. Germline V gene sequence: CDR1 SGHAT, CDR2 FQNNGV. Between the trimmed V and J ends, which lost 1 base and 0 bases, there was a span of 14 bases. The CDR3 nucleotides read TGTGCCAGCAGCTTAGGAGTGCAGGCGGGGAGCACAGATACGCAGTATTTT. Protein: CASSLGVQAGSTDTQYF.

V usage is TRBV28 and J usage is TRBJ2-1; tentatively, D is TRBD2 (6 bases). Germline loops: CDR1 MDHEN, CDR2 SYDVKM. V lost 1 base and J lost 4, with 17 bases in between. This CDR3 is 17 amino acids long. CDR3 in DNA: TGTGCCAGCAGTTTATTGGGGGGAACTTCGGGGTACAATGAGCAGTTCTTC. It yields the protein CASSLLGGTSGYNEQFF.

For the CDR3, the DNA is TGTGCCAGCAGCGGTGGACTTTTTGAGACAGGGTGGACCTATGGCTACACCTTC. Protein product: CASSGGLFETGWTYGYTF. V and J are TRBV5-4 and TRBJ1-2; 7 nucleotides line up with TRBD1. The CDR3 has 18 amino acids. Unmatched junction bases numbered 19, after V lost 4 bases and J lost 4 bases. CDR1 and CDR2 from the germline V gene are SGHNT and YYREEE (reference sequence). Variable domain in full (rest from reference TRBV5-4 and TRBJ1-2): ETGVTQSPTHLIKTRGQQVTLRCSSQSGHNTVSWYQQALGQGPQFIFQYYREEENGRGNFPPRFSGLQFPNYSSELNVNALELDDSALYLCASSGGLFETGWTYGYTFGSGTRLTVV.

DNA of the CDR3: TGTGCCAGCAGCATAGCCGGGACAGGGTTTAACACCGGGGAGCTGTTTTTT. This sequence encodes CASSIAGTGFNTGELFF. This chain connects TRBV9 to TRBJ2-2; 9 bases align to TRBD1. The CDR3 length is 17 residues. Trimming removed 4 bases from V and 2 bases from J; junction bases left unmatched: 9. Germline V lookup: CDR1 SGDLS, CDR2 YYNGEE. Based on the CDR3 plus reference TRBV9 and TRBJ2-2, the full variable domain is DSGVTQTPKHLITATGQRVTLRCSPRSGDLSVYWYQQSLDQGLQFLIQYYNGEERAKGNILERFSAQQFPDLHSELNLSSLELGDSALYFCASSIAGTGFNTGELFFGEGSRLTVL.

The rearrangement joins TRBV12-3 or TRBV12-4 to TRBJ1-4, with unresolved D. The ends were cut back, 6 bases at V and 8 bases at J, with 13 bases in the middle. This CDR3 contains 13 residues. The CDR3 reads CASSPDTVEKLFF. The CDR3 DNA reads TGTGCCAGCAGCCCTGACACAGTCGAAAAACTGTTTTTT.